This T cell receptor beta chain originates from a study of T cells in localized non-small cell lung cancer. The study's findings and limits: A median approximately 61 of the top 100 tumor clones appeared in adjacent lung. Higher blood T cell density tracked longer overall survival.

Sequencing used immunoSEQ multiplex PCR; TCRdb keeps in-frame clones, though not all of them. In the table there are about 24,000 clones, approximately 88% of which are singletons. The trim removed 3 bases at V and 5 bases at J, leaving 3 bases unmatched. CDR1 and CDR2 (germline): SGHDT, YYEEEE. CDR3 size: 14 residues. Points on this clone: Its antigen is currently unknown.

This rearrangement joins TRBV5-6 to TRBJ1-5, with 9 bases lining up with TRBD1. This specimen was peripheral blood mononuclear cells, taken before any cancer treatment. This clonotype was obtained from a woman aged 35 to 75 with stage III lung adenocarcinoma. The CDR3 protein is CASSSQGAHQPQHF. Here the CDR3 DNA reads TGTGCCAGCAGCTCACAGGGGGCGCATCAGCCCCAGCATTTT. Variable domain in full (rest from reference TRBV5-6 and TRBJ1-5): DAGVTQSPTHLIKTRGQQVTLRCSPKSGHDTVSWYQQALGQGPQFIFQYYEEEERQRGNFPDRFSGHQFPNYSSELNVNALLLGDSALYLCASSSQGAHQPQHFGDGTRLSIL.